One sample yielded the 14 T cell receptor beta chains listed below, sequenced in a study of radiotherapy plus CTLA-4 blockade in lung cancer. Data came from immunoSEQ multiplex PCR; TCRdb stores just in-frame clones and leaves some out. The sample shows about 66,000 clones, approximately 83% of them seen only once. This sample comprised peripheral blood, obtained from a patient treated with radiotherapy plus ipilimumab. The receptors stem from a human donor with non-small cell lung cancer who had a partial response to radiotherapy plus ipilimumab.

The chain links TRBV7-2 to TRBJ2-3, with D possibly matching TRBD2 (6 bases). The germline V gene has CDR1 SGHTA and CDR2 FQGNSA. The CDR3 length is 12 residues. V lost 1 base to trimming and J lost 14 bases, with 13 bases between them. The CDR3 sequence: CASSLGGGIWYF. Written as DNA, the CDR3 is TGTGCCAGCAGCTTAGGTGGAGGGATATGGTATTTT.

This clone was counted once. The genes are TRBV5-4 and TRBJ1-5; D remains ambiguous. The CDR3 totals 14 residues. Trimming took off 0 bases at V and 2 bases at J, with 6 bases between the two ends. Looked up from germline, CDR1 is SGHNT and CDR2 is YYREEE (reference sequence). CDR3 protein: CASSLEGGNQPQHF. CDR3 nucleotides: TGTGCCAGCAGCTTGGAGGGAGGCAATCAGCCCCAGCATTTT.

The J gene is TRBJ1-1, the V gene TRBV5-1; D is perhaps TRBD1 (5 bases). The CDR3 spans 14 residues. CDR1 and CDR2 (germline): SGHRS, YFSETQ. V was trimmed by 3 bases and J by 4 bases, leaving 13 bases between them. The CDR3 DNA is TGCGCCAGCAGCTCAGGGATCTCGAGCACTGAAGCTTTCTTT. Translated: CASSSGISSTEAFF.

This clone was seen a few times. The chain has TRBV7-9 and TRBJ2-2, with 10 bases that match TRBD1. The germline V gene has CDR1 SEHNR and CDR2 FQNEAQ (reference sequence). The CDR3 sequence is 17 residues long. V was pared by 1 base and J by 5 bases, with 7 bases of the junction left unmatched. CDR3 amino acids: CASSLVGDRGQTGELFF. CDR3 sequence (DNA): TGTGCCAGCAGCTTAGTTGGGGACAGGGGACAAACCGGGGAGCTGTTTTTT. Drawing the rest from reference TRBV7-9 and TRBJ2-2, the complete variable domain is DTGVSQNPRHKITKRGQNVTFRCDPISEHNRLYWYRQTLGQGPEFLTYFQNEAQLEKSRLLSDRFSAERPKGSFSTLEIQRTEQGDSAMYLCASSLVGDRGQTGELFFGEGSRLTVL.

This clone was seen only once. The chain employs TRBV7-9 and TRBJ2-3, with 7 bases that match TRBD1. Germline lookup yields CDR1 SEHNR and CDR2 FQNEAQ (reference sequence). With V trimmed by 5 bases and J by 4 bases, 6 bases remained unmatched. CDR3 length: 14 amino acids. CDR3 amino acids: CASSKLTGSDTQYF. The CDR3 coding sequence is TGTGCCAGCAGCAAATTGACAGGGTCAGATACGCAGTATTTT.

This clone was counted only a few times. The genes are TRBV6-1 and TRBJ1-5; D remains ambiguous. The CDR3 contains 13 residues. The germline gives CDR1 MNHNS, CDR2 SASEGT. Trimming stripped 4 bases from V and 6 bases from J, with 10 bases between. CDR3: CASSGAPSQPQHF. DNA for the CDR3: TGTGCCAGCAGTGGGGCCCCCTCTCAGCCCCAGCATTTT.

The chain is built from TRBV5-4 and TRBJ2-5, with 8 bases that match TRBD2. CDR1 and CDR2 from the germline V gene are SGHNT and YYREEE (reference sequence). The CDR3 contains 14 residues. V trimming: 2 bases; J trimming: 7 bases; junction bases outside the gene matches: 7. The CDR3 DNA follows: TGTGCCAGCAGCTTTGCGGGGGGCTCGGGGACCCAGTACTTC. Translation gives CASSFAGGSGTQYF.

This clone was seen a few times. The DNA for the CDR3 is TGTGCCACCAGCAGAGAGGCGGGGGCTACCGGGACTAGCGGGTGGTTCGGCTACAATGAGCAGTTCTTC. It is translated as CATSREAGATGTSGWFGYNEQFF. The chain recombines TRBV15 with TRBJ2-1, with 12 bases that match TRBD2. V was clipped by 0 bases and J by 3 bases; unmatched bases: 21. This CDR3 is 23 amino acids long. CDR1 LNHNV and CDR2 YYDKDF come from the germline V gene (reference sequence).

Turning to this clone: At the DNA level, this CDR3 is encoded by other sequences in the same sample as well. The chain is built from TRBV5-8 and TRBJ1-4; D might be TRBD1 (6 bases). V was pared by 0 bases and J by 8 bases, with 14 bases between. Germline V CDR1 and CDR2: SGHTS, YDEGEE. This CDR3 has 15 amino acids. CDR3 DNA sequence: TGTGCCAGCAGCTTGGGACAGGCTGGGGGCGAAAAACTGTTTTTT. Residues: CASSLGQAGGEKLFF.

V and J are TRBV5-1 and TRBJ1-1; D is possibly TRBD1 (6 bases). CDR3 size: 19 residues. Germline values: CDR1 SGHRS, CDR2 YFSETQ. Trimming took 4 bases from V and 3 from J, leaving 28 bases between them. The DNA for the CDR3 is TGCGCCAGCAGCGGGGGAGGGGGGACCGGTAGAAGTTGGGACACTGAAGCTTTCTTT. This sequence encodes CASSGGGGTGRSWDTEAFF.

The rearrangement joins TRBV2 to TRBJ2-1; 14 bases are shared with TRBD2. Germline V gives CDR1 SNHLY, CDR2 FYNNEI. V shed 5 bases and J 14 bases; nucleotides not matched to a gene: 11. The length of the CDR3 is 15 residues. CDR3 loop: CASSQIRLAGGSEFF. In DNA, the CDR3 is TGTGCCAGCAGTCAAATTCGACTAGCGGGAGGGTCGGAGTTCTTC.

This chain joins TRBV4-1 and TRBJ2-3; 12 bases are shared with TRBD2. CDR1 is MGHRA and CDR2 is YSYEKL in the germline V gene. CDR3 length equals 17 residues. J gave up 0 bases and V 5 bases, and 6 bases lay outside the gene matches. The chain's CDR3 is CASSAASGRASTDTQYF. As DNA, the CDR3 is TGCGCCAGCAGCGCTGCTAGCGGGAGGGCTAGCACAGATACGCAGTATTTT.

The chain carries TRBV27 and TRBJ1-5; 8 nucleotides line up with TRBD1. There are 14 residues in the CDR3. The germline V gene encodes CDR1 MNHEY and CDR2 SMNVEV (reference sequence). Germline trimming cut 3 bases from V and 7 bases from J; bases unmatched to any gene: 5. The CDR3: CASSFGQGDQPQHF. For the CDR3, the DNA is TGTGCCAGCAGTTTCGGACAGGGCGACCAGCCCCAGCATTTT.

The chain is built from TRBV4-2 and TRBJ2-7, with 9 bases that match TRBD2. The CDR3 loop spans 15 amino acids. CDR1 and CDR2 from the germline V gene are LGHNA and YNFKEQ. The V segment lost 2 bases and the J segment 4 bases; nucleotides outside the gene matches: 6. The CDR3, as DNA: TGTGCCAGCAGCCAAAGATTAGCGGGAGAGTACGAGCAGTACTTC. The encoded protein is CASSQRLAGEYEQYF.